This T cell receptor (beta chain) was recorded in a study of identical twins. The V gene end was trimmed by 0 bases and the J gene end by 6 bases; junction bases not matched to a gene: 6. CDR1 is SGHRS and CDR2 is YFSETQ in the germline V gene. The CDR3 consists of 15 residues. TCRdb independently ran MiXCR on the 5' RACE reads; one entry per CDR3 protein. The sample has 540,000 or so distinct CDR3 sequences, more than 20% seen once; the top ten hold roughly 0.5%. This same sample was also part of a study on yellow fever vaccine responses in identical twins.

Sequenced sample: CD4+ T cells sorted from blood. The sequence derives from a young woman in good health. The rearrangement links TRBV5-1 to TRBJ1-5, with TRBD1 identical over 7 bases. Here the CDR3 DNA reads TGCGCCAGCAGCTTGGCCGGGACAGTTAGTCAGCCCCAGCATTTT. This sequence encodes CASSLAGTVSQPQHF.